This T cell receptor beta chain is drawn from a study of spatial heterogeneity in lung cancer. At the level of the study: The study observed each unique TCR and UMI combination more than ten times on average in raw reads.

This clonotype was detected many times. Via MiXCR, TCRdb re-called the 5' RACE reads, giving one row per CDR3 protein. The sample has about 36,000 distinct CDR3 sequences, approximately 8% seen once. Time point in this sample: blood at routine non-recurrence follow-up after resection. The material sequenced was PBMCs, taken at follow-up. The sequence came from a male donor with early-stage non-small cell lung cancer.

The CDR3 spells CASSLQGDIQYF. The CDR3 DNA sequence: TGTGCCAGCAGTTTACAGGGGGACATTCAGTACTTC. V and J are TRBV12-3 or TRBV12-4 and TRBJ2-4; 7 nucleotides align to TRBD1. This CDR3 contains 12 residues. J was trimmed by 8 bases and V by 2 bases; bases with no gene match: 0.